This entry concerns a single T cell receptor beta chain. The antigen is unknown. At one end the junction does not follow the germline gene, possibly because of a read error. This record belongs to a study of tumor-infiltrating lymphocytes in primary liver carcinoma. Study summary: Aged between 30 and 69 years, the patients were men and women. Samples gave roughly 3.65 to 7.13 million productive TCRbeta reads, similar across tissue types.

Germline V gene data show CDR1 as MGHDK and CDR2 as SYGVNS. The CDR3 spans 16 residues. The source material, 20-30 mg of unsorted bulk tissue, was used to co-extract RNA and DNA. Study results and caveats: Lower overlap was observed for tumor-adjacent and tumor-blood pairs relative to tumor region pairs. Only about 7-24% of top clones occurred in every one of the five tumor regions.

Synthesis of TCR beta cDNA was carried out from approximately 470 ng total RNA with a constant-region primer. Three nested multiplex PCR rounds of slightly modified ARM-PCR generated TCR beta libraries. PCR rounds one and two used TRBV1-TRBV30 forward primers with a C-beta reverse primer for 10 cycles each. TCRdb re-called the multiplex PCR reads through MiXCR, storing one row per CDR3 protein. The table has some 180,000 distinct CDR3 sequences, around four fifths seen once. The chain carries TRBV25-1 and TRBJ2-2, with D possibly matching TRBD1 (6 bases). Specimen: tumor tissue from primary liver carcinoma. The TCR originated in a man between 35 and 55 years old with primary liver carcinoma and hepatitis B virus infection. The CDR3 spells CANSESGRGITGELFF. CDR3 in DNA: TGTGCCAACAGTGAGAGTGGTAGGGGGATCACCGGGGAGCTGTTTTTT. The whole variable domain, filled in from reference TRBV25-1 and TRBJ2-2, reads EADIYQTPRYLVIGTGKKITLECSQTMGHDKMYWYQQDPGMELHLIHYSYGVNSTEKGDLSSESTVSRIRTEHFPLTLESARPSHTSQYLCANSESGRGITGELFFGEGSRLTVL.